The next 22 T cell receptor beta chains were all read from a single sample in a study of blood T cell repertoires in COVID-19. Measured with immunoSEQ multiplex PCR; TCRdb has only the in-frame clones, and not every one. Of roughly 57,000 clones detected, roughly 89% appear once; the ten largest clones hold around 6.4%. Specimen: peripheral blood. These TCRs come from a woman aged 55-69 years with COVID-19, enrolled during active disease.

The chain employs TRBV9 and TRBJ2-5; 7 bases fit TRBD1. The CDR3 loop spans 15 amino acids. Looked up from germline, CDR1 is SGDLS and CDR2 is YYNGEE. J was trimmed by 2 bases and V by 0 bases; bases with no gene match: 4. CDR3 region: CASSVDLRGQETQYF. DNA of the CDR3: TGTGCCAGCAGCGTAGACCTCAGGGGGCAAGAGACCCAGTACTTC.

The rearrangement joins TRBV18 to TRBJ1-6, with 8 positions matching TRBD1. V shed 4 bases and J 9 bases; nucleotides not matched to a gene: 11. Looked up from germline, CDR1 is KGHSH and CDR2 is LQKENI. This CDR3 comprises 16 residues. The CDR3 is CASSLPKGQGSSPLHF. CDR3 bases: TGTGCCAGCTCACTCCCAAAAGGACAGGGTTCTTCACCCCTCCACTTT.

The chain recombines TRBV10-3 with TRBJ2-1, with 8 nucleotides matching TRBD1. The CDR3 runs to 12 residues. The V gene end was trimmed by 6 bases and the J gene end by 5 bases; junction bases not matched to a gene: 0. Germline CDR1 is ENHRY and CDR2 is SYGVKD. This chain's CDR3 is CAIRDRDNEQFF. CDR3 nucleotides: TGTGCCATCAGGGACAGGGACAATGAGCAGTTCTTC.

The sample holds a few counts of this clone. The junction differs from germline at one of its ends, possibly a read error. The chain recombines TRBV2 with TRBJ1-3, with D possibly TRBD1 on 5 matching bases. Germline CDR1 SNHLY, CDR2 FYNNEI. This CDR3 is built from 14 residues. CDR3 sequence: CASRARQSGNAIYF. Written as DNA, the CDR3 is TGTGCCAGCCGAGCCCGACAGTCTGGAAACGCCATATATTTT.

This clone has only one observation. The CDR3 is CASSVRAGAGTDTQYF. As DNA, the CDR3 is TGTGCCAGCAGCGTACGAGCGGGAGCTGGCACAGATACGCAGTATTTT. J is TRBJ2-3 and V is TRBV9, with TRBD2 identical over 8 bases. Germline V gene data show CDR1 as SGDLS and CDR2 as YYNGEE. The ends lost 1 base at V and 1 base at J; junction bases unmatched: 5. This CDR3 has 16 residues.

The rearrangement joins TRBV2 to TRBJ1-4; D possibly corresponds to TRBD1 (5 bases). Per the germline V gene, CDR1 is SNHLY and CDR2 is FYNNEI. Trimming removed 6 bases at V and 8 bases at J, with 22 bases between. The CDR3 sequence is 16 residues long. In nucleotides, the CDR3 is TGTGCCAGCAGCGATCAGAGTGGCGCCCGGGGGGAAAAACTGTTTTTT. This translates into CASSDQSGARGEKLFF.

The chain couples TRBV29-1 to TRBJ2-3, with D unresolved. The CDR3 consists of 14 residues. CDR1 SQVTM and CDR2 ANQGSEA come from the germline V gene. Trimming left V 0 bases short and J 2 bases short, with 9 bases between. The CDR3 sequence is CSVEDYSLTDTQYF. In DNA, the CDR3 is TGCAGCGTTGAAGATTATAGTCTCACAGATACGCAGTATTTT.

The chain is built from TRBV24-1 and TRBJ2-3, with 9 bases aligning to TRBD1. The CDR3 extends over 16 amino acids. Germline CDR1 is KGHDR and CDR2 is SFDVKD. With V trimmed by 4 bases and J by 4 bases, 8 bases remained unmatched. CDR3 sequence reads: CATSDPGQGWADTQYF. The DNA of the CDR3 is TGTGCCACCAGTGACCCAGGACAGGGGTGGGCAGATACGCAGTATTTT.

The chain combines TRBV3-1 (or the pseudogene TRBV3-2) with TRBJ1-1, with unresolved D. The germline V and J ends were trimmed by 1 base and 7 bases, with 10 bases remaining between them. Germline lookup yields CDR1 LGHDT and CDR2 YNNKEL (reference sequence). The CDR3 spans 13 residues. The DNA for the CDR3 is TGTGCCAGCAGCCAAGTGACTGGAGATGAAGCTTTCTTT. Translated: CASSQVTGDEAFF.

This CDR3 reads CASGGTSSQETQYF. In DNA form, the CDR3 reads TGTGCCAGCGGCGGAACTAGCAGCCAAGAGACCCAGTACTTC. This sequence joins TRBV9 and TRBJ2-5; possible D gene TRBD2, 6 bases. Germline V lookup: CDR1 SGDLS, CDR2 YYNGEE. Trimming shortened V by 7 bases and J by 1 base, and 14 bases separated the two germline ends. This CDR3 is 14 amino acids long.

J is TRBJ1-1 and V is TRBV5-1; no firm D call. CDR3 length: 14 residues. Trimming took off 2 bases at V and 6 bases at J, with 14 bases between the two ends. Looked up from germline, CDR1 is SGHRS and CDR2 is YFSETQ. The CDR3: CASSFIQAGSEAFF. The CDR3 DNA follows: TGCGCCAGCAGCTTTATTCAGGCGGGCTCTGAAGCTTTCTTT.

The chain joins TRBV29-1 to TRBJ2-1, with 8 bases identical to TRBD2. After removal of 4 bases from V and 0 bases from J, the junction contained 11 bases not matched to a gene. The CDR3 runs 17 residues. CDR1 is SQVTM and CDR2 is ANQGSEA in the germline V gene. CDR3 protein: CSVGGTSGVLSYNEQFF. The DNA for the CDR3 is TGCAGCGTTGGGGGAACTAGCGGAGTACTCTCCTACAATGAGCAGTTCTTC.

The chain employs TRBV30 and TRBJ2-6, with D possibly being TRBD2 (5 bases). Trimming removed 0 bases from V and 0 bases from J, with 12 bases in between. The CDR3 contains 17 residues. Germline values: CDR1 GTSNPN, CDR2 SVGIG (reference sequence). The CDR3 spells CAWSVLGGSSGANVLTF. CDR3 bases: TGTGCCTGGAGTGTACTAGGCGGATCCTCTGGGGCCAACGTCCTGACTTTC.

This clone was observed once. This chain connects TRBV19 to TRBJ1-5, with TRBD1 matching over 7 bases. The CDR3 is made up of 14 amino acids. J gave up 2 bases and V 7 bases, and 5 bases lay outside the gene matches. Germline CDR1 and CDR2: LNHDA and SQIVND (reference sequence). CDR3 amino acids: CASNTGVGNQPQHF. CDR3 nucleotide sequence: TGTGCCAGTAATACAGGGGTAGGCAATCAGCCCCAGCATTTT. The full variable domain, with the rest looked up from reference TRBV19 and TRBJ1-5, is DGGITQSPKYLFRKEGQNVTLSCEQNLNHDAMYWYRQDPGQGLRLIYYSQIVNDFQKGDIAEGYSVSREKKESFPLTVTSAQKNPTAFYLCASNTGVGNQPQHFGDGTRLSIL.

The rearrangement links TRBV27 to TRBJ1-2; 8 bases line up with TRBD1. CDR1 is MNHEY and CDR2 is SMNVEV in the germline V gene (reference sequence). J was trimmed by 1 base and V by 3 bases; bases with no gene match: 10. CDR3 length equals 17 residues. CDR3 amino acids: CASSLSSRTGINYGYTF. DNA for the CDR3: TGTGCCAGCAGTTTGTCATCTCGGACAGGGATTAACTATGGCTACACCTTC.

This rearrangement joins TRBV7-3 to TRBJ2-1; TRBD2 matches at 7 bases. The CDR3 covers 15 residues. Looked up from germline, CDR1 is SGHTA and CDR2 is FQGTGA. The V gene end was trimmed by 4 bases and the J gene end by 8 bases; junction bases not matched to a gene: 11. For the CDR3, the DNA is TGTGCCAGCAGCTCCTCCCGCGGGAGTTTCTATGAGCAGTTCTTC. This gives the protein CASSSSRGSFYEQFF.

V usage is TRBV6-5 and J usage is TRBJ1-4; tentatively, D is TRBD1 (6 bases). V was cut by 8 bases and J by 4 bases, with 17 bases left in between. The CDR3 runs 15 residues. From germline, CDR1 is MNHEY and CDR2 SVGAGI. CDR3 residues: CASWIFQGINEKLFF. CDR3 coding DNA: TGTGCCAGCTGGATTTTTCAGGGGATTAATGAAAAACTGTTTTTT.

The chain links TRBV6-6 to TRBJ2-7; 10 bases agree with TRBD1. J lost 7 bases, V lost 5 bases, and 5 bases had no gene match. Germline CDR1 and CDR2: MNHNY and SVGAGI (reference sequence). The CDR3 spans 13 residues. CDR3 nucleotide sequence: TGTGCCAGCAGTGACGGGACAGGGGTTGAGCAGTACTTC. Translating gives CASSDGTGVEQYF.

The rearrangement uses TRBV2 and TRBJ1-1; D perhaps matches TRBD1 (5 bases). This CDR3 comprises 14 residues. The germline V gene encodes CDR1 SNHLY and CDR2 FYNNEI. Between the trimmed V and J ends, which lost 4 bases and 1 base, there was a span of 10 bases. CDR3 in DNA: TGTGCCAGCAGTGTAGGCAGGGCGAACACTGAAGCTTTCTTT. Translating it yields CASSVGRANTEAFF.

The chain is built from TRBV20-1 and TRBJ2-1, with D perhaps TRBD2 (5 bases). Trimming cost V 3 bases and J 6 bases, with 15 bases left between them. Germline assignment: CDR1 DFQATT and CDR2 SNEGSKA (reference sequence). The CDR3 length is 14 residues. The CDR3: CSASFRAAGNEQFF. CDR3 DNA: TGCAGTGCTAGTTTCCGGGCGGCGGGCAATGAGCAGTTCTTC.

The chain couples TRBV10-1 to TRBJ2-3; possibly TRBD1 for D (6 bases). Trimming left V 4 bases short and J 0 bases short, with 14 bases between. CDR1 and CDR2 from the germline V gene are WNHNN and SYGVQD (reference sequence). The CDR3 is 16 amino acids. CDR3 in DNA: TGCGCCAGCAGTGCTTACAGGGTAGAGAGCACAGATACGCAGTATTTT. Protein product: CASSAYRVESTDTQYF.

This rearrangement joins TRBV6-5 to TRBJ1-4, with D possibly TRBD1 on 5 matching bases. The V gene lost 8 bases and the J gene lost 3 bases, with 13 bases spanning the gap. Germline-derived CDR1 and CDR2 are MNHEY and SVGAGI. The CDR3 is 14 residues long. DNA for the CDR3: TGTGCCAGCGGGTCGACAGTCTCTAATGAAAAACTGTTTTTT. Protein product: CASGSTVSNEKLFF.